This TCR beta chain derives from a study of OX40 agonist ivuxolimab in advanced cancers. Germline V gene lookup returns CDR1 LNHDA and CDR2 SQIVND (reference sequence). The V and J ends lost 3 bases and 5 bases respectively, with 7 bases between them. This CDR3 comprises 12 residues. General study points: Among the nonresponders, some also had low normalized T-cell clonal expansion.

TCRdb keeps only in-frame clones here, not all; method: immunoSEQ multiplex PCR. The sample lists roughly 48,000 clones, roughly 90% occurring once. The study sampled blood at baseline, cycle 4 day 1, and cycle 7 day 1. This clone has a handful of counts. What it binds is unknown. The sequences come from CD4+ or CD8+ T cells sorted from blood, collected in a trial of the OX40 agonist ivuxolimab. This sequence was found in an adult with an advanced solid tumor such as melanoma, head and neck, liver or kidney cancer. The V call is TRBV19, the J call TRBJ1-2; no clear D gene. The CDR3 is CASSMYEYGYTF. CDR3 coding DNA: TGTGCCAGTAGTATGTACGAGTATGGCTACACCTTC.